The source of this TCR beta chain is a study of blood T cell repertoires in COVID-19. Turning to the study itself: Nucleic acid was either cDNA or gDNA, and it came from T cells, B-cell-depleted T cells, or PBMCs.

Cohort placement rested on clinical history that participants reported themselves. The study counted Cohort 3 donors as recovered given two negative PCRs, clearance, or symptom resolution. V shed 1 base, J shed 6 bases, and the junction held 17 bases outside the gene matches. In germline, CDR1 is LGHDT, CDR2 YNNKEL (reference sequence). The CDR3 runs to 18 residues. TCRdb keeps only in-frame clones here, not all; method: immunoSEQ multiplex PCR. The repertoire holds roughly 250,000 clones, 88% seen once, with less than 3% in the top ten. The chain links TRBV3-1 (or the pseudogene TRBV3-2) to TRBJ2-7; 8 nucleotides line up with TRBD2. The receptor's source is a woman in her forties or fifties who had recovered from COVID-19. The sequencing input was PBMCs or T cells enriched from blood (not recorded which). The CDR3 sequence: CASSQVPAPKAGEGEQYF. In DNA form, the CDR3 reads TGTGCCAGCAGCCAAGTCCCCGCCCCCAAAGCGGGAGAAGGCGAGCAGTACTTC.